The 5 T cell receptor beta chains given below trace back to one sample, sequenced in a study of identical twins. MiXCR, run by TCRdb on the 5' RACE reads, gives a single entry per CDR3 protein. The sample consists of more than 400,000 distinct CDR3 sequences, nearly 15% of them appearing once. This same sample was also part of a study on yellow fever vaccine responses in identical twins.

Sequences were obtained from CD4+ T cells sorted from blood. The source is a woman younger than 35 in good health.

This clonotype appeared a few times. The J gene is TRBJ2-3, the V gene TRBV6-2 or TRBV6-3; 7 nucleotides match TRBD2. Germline V gene data show CDR1 as MNHEY and CDR2 as SVGEGT. This CDR3 comprises 16 residues. Trimming at V came to 2 bases and at J to 0 bases, leaving 5 bases not matched to a gene. Written as DNA, the CDR3 is TGTGCCAGCAGTTACCCCCTCGGGGGGAGCACAGATACGCAGTATTTT. This codes for CASSYPLGGSTDTQYF.

This clonotype was seen only a few times. This chain connects TRBV3-1 to TRBJ2-1; no definite D call. Germline CDR1 reads LGHDT; CDR2 reads YNNKEL (reference sequence). Trimming cost V 2 bases and J 6 bases, with 11 bases left between them. This CDR3 region has 14 residues. The CDR3 region is CASSQRSTLNEQFF. Here the CDR3 DNA reads TGTGCCAGCAGCCAAAGATCGACCCTCAATGAGCAGTTCTTC.

This clonotype was observed a few times. This chain connects TRBV7-9 to TRBJ1-1; D is ambiguous. Germline CDR1 reads SEHNR; CDR2 reads FQNEAQ (reference sequence). The V gene lost 1 base and the J gene lost 4 bases, with 7 bases spanning the gap. The length of the CDR3 is 13 residues. The CDR3 DNA sequence: TGTGCCAGCAGCTTAGACAGATTCACTGAAGCTTTCTTT. Its translation is CASSLDRFTEAFF.

This clonotype was found many times. The chain uses TRBV6-1 and TRBJ2-1; D is unclear. Germline CDR1 is MNHNS and CDR2 is SASEGT. The CDR3 has 12 residues. The germline V and J ends were trimmed by 1 base and 8 bases, with 6 bases remaining between them. CDR3 sequence: CASSEGVHEQFF. The CDR3, as DNA: TGTGCCAGCAGTGAAGGGGTCCATGAGCAGTTCTTC.

This clonotype was counted between two and nine times. One end of the junction fails to match germline, which may point to a read error. The chain couples TRBV15 to TRBJ2-3; 7 nucleotides match TRBD2. There are 12 residues in the CDR3. Germline V gene data show CDR1 as LNHNV and CDR2 as YYDKDF (reference sequence). The CDR3 region is CATSRDWEGHSF. The CDR3 nucleotides read TGTGCCACCAGCAGAGATTGGGAGGGCCATTCTTTT. Complete variable domain (other parts from reference TRBV15 and TRBJ2-3): DAMVIQNPRYQVTQFGKPVTLSCSQTLNHNVMYWYQQKSSQAPKLLFHYYDKDFNNEADTPDNFQSRRPNTSFCFLDIRSPGLGDTAMYLCATSRDWEGHSFGPGTRLTVL.